These T cell receptor beta chains were read from a single sample in a study of cytomegalovirus exposure and HLA in healthy donors. Sequencing used immunoSEQ multiplex PCR; TCRdb keeps in-frame clones, though not all of them. There are roughly 120,000 clones in the sample; 89% occur only once, and 1.9% lies in the top ten. Sequencing was done on a sample of PBMCs. The source is a woman aged 18-29 years in good health and CMV-seronegative. CDR3s include the opening cysteine and the closing phenylalanine or tryptophan. Each record gives: J gene, V gene, D gene, clone size, CDR3 DNA, CDR3 protein. D genes are given only for firm matches. Expanded clones are given a class, and other clones once, few, many or no size at all.

>TRBJ2-1|TRBV7-3|.|.
TGTGCCAGCAGCTTAAGCGCGACAAGCTACAATGAGCAGTTCTTC
CASSLSATSYNEQFF
>TRBJ1-1|TRBV30|.|.
TGTGCCTGGAGTGCTGGGGGGGTTTACGCTGAAGCTTTCTTT
CAWSAGGVYAEAFF
>TRBJ2-1|TRBV30|TRBD2|.
TGTGCCTGGAGTCCCTTGGGACTAGCGGGAGGTAGGCAGTTCTTC
CAWSPLGLAGGRQFF
>TRBJ2-3|TRBV19|TRBD1|.
TGTGCCAGTAGTATGAGAAGACAGGGGGTTACAGATACGCAGTATTTT
CASSMRRQGVTDTQYF
>TRBJ2-7|TRBV4-1|TRBD2|.
TGCGCCAGCAGCCAAGAGGGAGCGGGAGCCTACGAGCAGTACTTC
CASSQEGAGAYEQYF
>TRBJ1-1|TRBV12-1|.|.
TGTGCCAGCCATAACACTGAAGCTTTCTTT
CASHNTEAFF
>TRBJ1-3|TRBV6-4|.|.
TGTGCCAGCAGTGACGCCCCGACAGTACGTAGTGGAAACACCATATATTTT
CASSDAPTVRSGNTIYF
>TRBJ2-1|TRBV7-8|TRBD2|.
TGTGCCAGCAGCGGGATCGGGGTCGGTCTAGCGGACCAAAAGGAGCAGTTCTTC
CASSGIGVGLADQKEQFF
>TRBJ2-1|TRBV7-9|TRBD2|.
TGTGCCAGCAGCTCCGCTAGCGGTGAGCAGTTCTTC
CASSSASGEQFF
>TRBJ1-2|TRBV4-2|.|.
TGTGCCAGCAGCCAAGAGTACCTCAACGCACTCGTCTATGGCTACACCTTC
CASSQEYLNALVYGYTF
>TRBJ2-7|TRBV29-1|TRBD1|.
TGCAGCGTCCCGGGACAGGGGGCTTCCTACGAGCAGTACTTC
CSVPGQGASYEQYF
>TRBJ2-7|TRBV14|TRBD2|.
TGTGCCAGCAGCCAAAGGCTAGCGGGCAGCACCTACGAGCAGTACTTC
CASSQRLAGSTYEQYF
>TRBJ1-1|TRBV30|.|.
TGTGCCTGGAGTGATCCAGGGAAAATAGAGACTGAAGCTTTCTTT
CAWSDPGKIETEAFF
>TRBJ2-7|TRBV28|TRBD2|.
TGTGCCAGCAGTCGTACCGGGACTAACTACGAGCAGTACTTC
CASSRTGTNYEQYF
>TRBJ2-2|TRBV27|TRBD2|.
TGTGCCAGCAGTTCCCCCGGGATACTAGCGGGACTCGGCACCGGGGAGCTGTTTTTT
CASSSPGILAGLGTGELFF
>TRBJ1-2|TRBV18|.|.
TGTGCCAGCTCGGAGCAGTCGAATAACTATGGCTACACCTTC
CASSEQSNNYGYTF
>TRBJ2-7|TRBV19|.|.
TGTGCCAGCAAGGGAGATCTGTCCTACGAGCAGTACTTC
CASKGDLSYEQYF
>TRBJ2-7|TRBV9|TRBD2|.
TGTGCCAGCAGTTTAGGGGGGACTAGCGGCTCCTACGAGCAGTACTTC
CASSLGGTSGSYEQYF
>TRBJ2-5|TRBV30|.|.
TGTGCCTGGGACGGCGGACAAGAGACCCAGTACTTC
CAWDGGQETQYF
>TRBJ2-2|TRBV5-4|TRBD2|.
TGTGCCAGCAGCTTGGACCGCGGGGGGGCAAGCGGGGAGCTGTTTTTT
CASSLDRGGASGELFF
>TRBJ2-7|TRBV30|TRBD2|.
TGTGCCTGGACTAGCGGGACTTACGAGCAGTACTTC
CAWTSGTYEQYF
>TRBJ2-5|TRBV5-6|.|.
TGTGCCAGCAGCTTACAACAGATTCAAGAGACCCAGTACTTC
CASSLQQIQETQYF
>TRBJ2-7|TRBV13|TRBD2|.
TGTGCCAGCAGCTACCATTCTAGCGGGAGGGTGTACGAGCAGTACTTC
CASSYHSSGRVYEQYF
>TRBJ1-1|TRBV6-5|TRBD1|.
TGTGCCAGCAGTTACGGAGGGGGCAAAATGAACACTGAAGCTTTCTTT
CASSYGGGKMNTEAFF
>TRBJ2-7|TRBV4-3|.|once
TGCGCCAGCAGCCGCGCCCGAGGCGGGTCCTACGAGCAGTACTTC
CASSRARGGSYEQYF
>TRBJ2-7|TRBV11-2|.|.
TGTGCCAGCAGCTTAGATAGATCCTACGAGCAGTACTTC
CASSLDRSYEQYF
>TRBJ2-5|TRBV18|TRBD1|.
TGTGCCAGCTCACCACCCTGGGACAGGGGTCGGTGGGAGACCCAGTACTTC
CASSPPWDRGRWETQYF
>TRBJ1-4|TRBV28|.|once
TGTGCCAGCAGTTCCCCGGGAAGGAATGAAAAACTGTTTTTT
CASSSPGRNEKLFF
>TRBJ2-4|TRBV20-1|.|.
TGCAGTGCCAAAGAGGGAATCTCTCAGTACTTC
CSAKEGISQYF
>TRBJ2-5|TRBV7-7|TRBD2|few
TGTGCTAGCAGCTTAGTAGCGGGCCTCCAAGAGACCCAGTACTTC
CASSLVAGLQETQYF
>TRBJ2-1|TRBV30|.|.
TGTGCCTGGAGTCCGAAAGATCTGTCAGGGCCCTACAATGAGCAGTTCTTC
CAWSPKDLSGPYNEQFF
>TRBJ1-5|TRBV19|TRBD1|.
TGTGCCAGTAGTGGACAGGGGGCCACTTTGCCCCAGCATTTT
CASSGQGATLPQHF
>TRBJ1-1|TRBV18|TRBD1|.
TGTGCCAGCTCACTAAACGGACAGGGGAACACTGAAGCTTTCTTT
CASSLNGQGNTEAFF
>TRBJ2-2|TRBV5-1|.|.
TGCGCCAGCAGCTTTACAGGGTTCGGGGAGCTGTTTTTT
CASSFTGFGELFF
>TRBJ1-2|TRBV6-1|.|once
TGTGCCAGCCTGACAGACTATGGCTACACCTTC
CASLTDYGYTF
>TRBJ1-4|TRBV28|.|.
TGTGCCAGCAGGAAATCCGGGAGGAATGAAAAACTGTTTTTT
CASRKSGRNEKLFF
>TRBJ1-4|TRBV4-1|TRBD1|.
TGCGCCAGCAGCCACACCGGGACAGTCGGGGAAAAACTGTTTTTT
CASSHTGTVGEKLFF
>TRBJ2-7|TRBV4-2|TRBD1|once
TGTGCCAGCAGCCAACGGGACAGCCGCTCCTACGAGCAGTACTTC
CASSQRDSRSYEQYF
>TRBJ2-3|TRBV6-5|TRBD1|.
TGTGCCAGCAGTTCGACAGGGTACACGCAGTATTTT
CASSSTGYTQYF
>TRBJ2-1|TRBV27|TRBD2|.
TGTGCCTCCGTACTAGCGGGAGCCAGCAATGAGCAGTTCTTC
CASVLAGASNEQFF
>TRBJ1-1|TRBV2|.|.
TGTGCCAGCACTGACTACAGGGAGAACACTGAAGCTTTCTTT
CASTDYRENTEAFF
>TRBJ2-6|TRBV7-2|.|.
TGTGCCAGCAGTCGTATCTCGACAGTAGTCTCTGGGGCCAACGTCCTGACTTTC
CASSRISTVVSGANVLTF
>TRBJ2-1|TRBV11-2|TRBD2|.
TGTGCCAGCAGCTTCCCCGGACTAGGGATGGGTGAGCAGTTCTTC
CASSFPGLGMGEQFF
>TRBJ2-3|TRBV28|TRBD1|.
TGTGCCAGCAGCCGGACAGGAACCACAGATACGCAGTATTTT
CASSRTGTTDTQYF
>TRBJ2-5|TRBV4-2|.|.
TGTGCCAGCAGCCAAGCCGGCCGGGGGGAGACCCAGTACTTC
CASSQAGRGETQYF
>TRBJ2-3|TRBV5-1|TRBD2|.
TGCGCCAGCAGCTTGACTAGCGGGAGGAGAACAGATACGCAGTATTTT
CASSLTSGRRTDTQYF